Listed below are T cell receptor beta chains from one sample, sequenced in a study of post-analysis software for immune sequencing data. TCRdb redid the calling of the PCR reads with MiXCR, one entry per CDR3 protein. The sample shows some 690,000 distinct CDR3 sequences, roughly 27% of them seen only once. Specimen: blood. All receptors come from a girl aged 10-17 years with multiple sclerosis. Both conserved end residues are part of each CDR3. D genes are given only for firm matches. Some rows have no size entry. The others give once, few or many, or a class for an expanded clone.

>TRBJ2-3|.|TRBV19|.
CASQRTPSTDTQYF
TGTGCCAGTCAGAGGACCCCTAGCACAGATACGCAGTATTTT
>TRBJ1-5|.|TRBV11-1|.
CASSFAGDQPQHF
TGTGCCAGCAGCTTCGCCGGAGATCAGCCCCAGCATTTT
>TRBJ1-2|many|TRBV5-1|TRBD1
CASSWGQHNYGYTF
TGCGCCAGCAGCTGGGGACAGCACAACTATGGCTACACCTTC
>TRBJ2-3|few|TRBV12-3/TRBV12-4|.
CASSSPTRDTQYF
TGTGCCAGCAGTTCACCCACCCGAGATACGCAGTATTTT
>TRBJ2-2|few|TRBV6-1|.
CARVGWDGELFF
TGTGCCAGGGTTGGTTGGGACGGGGAGCTGTTTTTT
>TRBJ1-1|many|TRBV20-1|.
CSARPIVRTEAFF
TGCAGTGCTAGACCAATTGTACGGACTGAAGCTTTCTTT
>TRBJ2-3|.|TRBV7-6|TRBD2
CASSRGLAETDTQYF
TGTGCCAGCAGCCGGGGACTAGCGGAAACAGATACGCAGTATTTT
>TRBJ2-7|.|TRBV9|TRBD2
CASSPRLAGDNEQYF
TGTGCCAGCAGCCCCCGACTAGCGGGAGACAACGAGCAGTACTTC
>TRBJ2-3|.|TRBV6-5|.
CASSYSAGTADTQYF
TGTGCCAGCAGTTACTCGGCCGGGACGGCAGATACGCAGTATTTT
>TRBJ2-5|few|TRBV15|TRBD2
CATSPGLAGLETQYF
TGTGCCACCAGCCCGGGACTAGCGGGGCTGGAGACCCAGTACTTC
>TRBJ2-3|.|TRBV12-3/TRBV12-4|.
CASSLTSEGADTQYF
TGTGCCAGCAGTTTAACTAGCGAGGGGGCAGATACGCAGTATTTT
>TRBJ2-7|.|TRBV20-1|TRBD1
CSVEAGTGGISYEQYF
TGCAGTGTTGAAGCCGGGACAGGGGGGATCTCCTACGAGCAGTACTTC
>TRBJ1-5|few|TRBV6-5|.
CASSGLDGHNQPQHF
TGTGCCAGCAGTGGCTTGGACGGTCACAATCAGCCCCAGCATTTT
>TRBJ2-7|few|TRBV4-3|.
CASSPGATRREEQYF
TGCGCCAGCAGCCCAGGAGCAACCCGCCGGGAGGAGCAGTACTTC
>TRBJ1-2|.|TRBV6-1|.
CASSEPQGPYGYTF
TGTGCCAGCAGTGAACCCCAGGGGCCCTATGGCTACACCTTC
>TRBJ1-2|few|TRBV4-1|TRBD1
CASSEGTGQTNYGYTF
TGCGCCAGCAGCGAAGGGACAGGACAAACTAACTATGGCTACACCTTC
>TRBJ2-7|many|TRBV6-5|.
CASSYNRNSYEQYF
TGTGCCAGCAGTTACAACCGAAATTCCTACGAGCAGTACTTC
>TRBJ2-7|few|TRBV7-2|TRBD1
CASSLRETQGPFSYEQYF
TGTGCCAGCAGCTTAAGGGAAACACAGGGGCCCTTCTCCTACGAGCAGTACTTC
>TRBJ2-3|few|TRBV5-1|.
CASRTTTGVGADTQYF
TGCGCCAGCAGAACCACGACTGGAGTCGGGGCAGATACGCAGTATTTT
>TRBJ2-1|few|TRBV29-1|TRBD1
CSVSGQGFPGQFF
TGCAGCGTTTCGGGACAGGGGTTCCCTGGGCAGTTCTTC
>TRBJ2-4|.|TRBV7-9|TRBD1
CASSFSGTGLAKNIQYF
TGTGCCAGCAGCTTCTCGGGGACAGGGCTAGCCAAAAACATTCAGTACTTC
>TRBJ2-1|many|TRBV7-7|.
CASSRDSTSYNEQFF
TGTGCTAGCAGCCGAGACAGTACCTCCTACAATGAGCAGTTCTTC
>TRBJ1-3|.|TRBV20-1|TRBD1
CSAAGTGSGNTIYF
TGCAGTGCTGCCGGGACAGGCTCTGGAAACACCATATATTTT
>TRBJ2-3|.|TRBV5-1|.
CASSLSVPDTRYF
TGCGCCAGCAGCTTGTCAGTGCCAGATACGCGGTATTTT
>TRBJ1-5|many|TRBV4-3|.
CASSQDSNQPQHF
TGCGCCAGCAGCCAGGATAGCAATCAGCCCCAGCATTTT
>TRBJ2-7|.|TRBV5-1|.
CASRATLGGYEQYF
TGCGCCAGCAGGGCCACGCTGGGGGGCTACGAGCAGTACTTC
>TRBJ2-7|.|TRBV12-3/TRBV12-4|TRBD2
CASSRTSGRTYEQYF
TGTGCCAGCAGTCGGACTAGCGGGAGAACCTACGAGCAGTACTTC
>TRBJ1-4|.|TRBV6-1|TRBD1
CASSIGQGAATNEKLFF
TGTGCCAGCAGTATCGGACAGGGGGCTGCGACTAATGAAAAACTGTTTTTT
>TRBJ2-6|few|TRBV10-3|.
CAISERGESGANVLTF
TGTGCCATCAGTGAGAGGGGGGAATCAGGGGCCAACGTCCTGACTTTC
>TRBJ2-3|few|TRBV7-2|TRBD2
CASSFMRGSGTDTQYF
TGTGCCAGCAGCTTTATGCGGGGGAGTGGAACAGATACGCAGTATTTT
>TRBJ2-3|few|TRBV28|TRBD1
CASSSRTGATDTQYF
TGTGCCAGCAGTTCCAGGACAGGGGCCACAGATACGCAGTATTTT
>TRBJ2-5|.|TRBV20-1|.
CSARRSQLQETQYF
TGCAGTGCTAGAAGGTCACAGCTCCAAGAGACCCAGTACTTC
>TRBJ2-3|.|TRBV4-2|TRBD2
CASSQGQRGGTDTQYF
TGTGCCAGCAGCCAAGGGCAGCGGGGGGGCACAGATACGCAGTATTTT
>TRBJ2-1|.|TRBV20-1|.
CSARDFRTRLDEQFF
TGCAGTGCTAGAGATTTCAGGACCCGTCTTGATGAGCAGTTCTTC
>TRBJ2-6|many|TRBV28|.
CASSPQGSGANVLTF
TGTGCCAGCAGCCCCCAGGGCTCTGGGGCCAACGTCCTGACTTTC
>TRBJ1-5|few|TRBV7-8|.
CASSLSRSGGWVAQPQHF
TGTGCCAGCAGCTTATCACGGTCGGGGGGGTGGGTGGCTCAGCCCCAGCATTTT
>TRBJ1-6|.|TRBV6-5|.
CASSYGPPGGHSPLHF
TGTGCCAGCAGTTACGGCCCCCCAGGCGGACACTCACCCCTCCACTTT
>TRBJ1-1|.|TRBV3-1|.
CASSQVGGALNTEAFF
TGTGCCAGCAGCCAAGTTGGGGGGGCTCTGAACACTGAAGCTTTCTTT
>TRBJ2-7|.|TRBV11-2|.
CASSRIQGSYEQYF
TGTGCCAGCAGCCGGATACAGGGCTCCTACGAGCAGTACTTC
>TRBJ2-1|few|TRBV6-2/TRBV6-3|TRBD2
CASSYWSPSGGYNEQFF
TGTGCCAGCAGTTACTGGTCGCCAAGCGGGGGTTATAATGAGCAGTTCTTC